The clone carrying this TCR beta chain was seen repeatedly, ten times or more. Antigen specificity is unknown. The sample comes from a study of T cells in Graves' hyperthyroidism and ophthalmopathy. Amplification yielded TCR beta CDR3 regions, with RNA transcripts as the source. HTBI primers drove first-round RT-PCR of the TCR CDR3. MiXCR, run by TCRdb on the multiplex PCR reads, gives a single entry per CDR3 protein. This sample has roughly 630,000 distinct CDR3 sequences; 15% to 17% occur once, and the top ten carry less than 9.5%. Study findings and constraints: The majority of expanded thyroid clonotypes above 0.001 also appeared in blood.

With a duration under 2 months, the hyperthyroidism was newly diagnosed in patients aged 18 to 65. Sequenced sample: blood. The clonotype comes from a woman aged 25 to 39 with Graves' hyperthyroidism.

Here the CDR3 reads CASSPPSGVTEAFF. CDR3 DNA sequence: TGTGCCAGCTCACCACCCTCAGGGGTCACTGAAGCTTTCTTT. The chain is built from TRBV18 and TRBJ1-1; D might be TRBD1 (6 bases). Germline-derived CDR1 and CDR2 are KGHSH and LQKENI. The CDR3 totals 14 residues. The V gene lost 0 bases and the J gene lost 4 bases, with 9 bases spanning the gap.